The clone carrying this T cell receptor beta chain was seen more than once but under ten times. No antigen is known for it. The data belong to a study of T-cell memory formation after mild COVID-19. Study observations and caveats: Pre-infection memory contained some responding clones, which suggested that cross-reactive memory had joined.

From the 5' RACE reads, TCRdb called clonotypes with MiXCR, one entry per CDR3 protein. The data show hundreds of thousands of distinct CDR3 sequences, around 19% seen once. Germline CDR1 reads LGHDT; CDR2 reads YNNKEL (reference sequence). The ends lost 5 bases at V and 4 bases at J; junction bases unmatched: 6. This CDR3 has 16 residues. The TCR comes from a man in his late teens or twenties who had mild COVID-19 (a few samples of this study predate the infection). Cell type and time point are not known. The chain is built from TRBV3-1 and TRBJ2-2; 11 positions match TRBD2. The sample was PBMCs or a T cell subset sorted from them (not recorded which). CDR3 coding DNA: TGTGCCAGCAGCTACCTTAGCGGGGGGGGCACCGGGGAGCTGTTTTTT. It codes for CASSYLSGGGTGELFF.